This record looks at one T cell receptor beta chain sequence and its context. Its specific antigen is unknown. Base qualities are not at hand, and no much larger clone is one base apart. This entry comes from a study of CD8+ T cells in alopecia areata (dated by TCRdb to the late 2010s). In the study overall: The treated patients, all with moderate-to-severe alopecia areata, were enrolled in an open-label pilot trial of oral tofacitinib given at 5 to 10 mg twice daily. Patients stayed on tofacitinib for 6 to 18 months and then had 6 months of follow-up off drug so that delayed response and recurrence could be assessed. In both human patients and the C3H/HeJ mouse model, the study applied high-throughput TCRbeta sequencing to look at T cell clonal expansion in alopecia areata. Human TCRbeta sequencing covered scalp tissue and sorted CD4+ and CD8+ peripheral blood T cells from patchy and totalis/universalis alopecia areata patients and healthy controls. Tofacitinib-treated patients had biopsies at baseline and at 4 and 24 weeks of treatment, with a later scalp biopsy in several patients. Scalp clonality was compared among normal scalp (n=4), patchy alopecia areata scalp (n=8), and alopecia totalis/universalis scalp (n=8). RNA was obtained with the PAXgene miRNA kit for fixed scalp, the miRNeasy kit for PBMCs, and the RNeasy kit for mouse skin. TCRbeta CDR3 regions were amplified by immunoSEQ multiplex PCR with 35 Vbeta forward and 13 Jbeta reverse primers.

Its CDR3 holds 13 amino acids, cysteine through phenylalanine. The retained sequence is limited to the CDR3, 39 bases, with the frame set at the first base. CDR1 is given as SGHRS and CDR2 as YFSETQ, both from the germline V gene. V sheds 0 bases and J sheds 8 bases, leaving 12 bases between their ends. The receptor library was made with the immunoSEQ multiplex PCR assay. For TCR sequencing, RNA was extracted from every sample and reverse transcribed into cDNA to serve as template. First-strand cDNA was synthesized with SuperScript III using a 2:1 mix of oligo-dT and random hexamers. A synthetic immune receptor repertoire was used to measure amplification bias, and any remaining bias was corrected computationally. Per the authors' processing: Raw reads were preprocessed to remove errors, and CDR3 was defined according to IMGT conventions as the region from the conserved cysteine to phenylalanine. To get clonality, Shannon entropy was normalized by log2 of the number of productive unique TCRs and the result was subtracted from 1. CD4 or CD8 identity of scalp clones was inferred by cross-referencing scalp TCRbeta sequences with sorted blood CD4 and CD8 repertoires. The clones in this table, taken by TCRdb from immuneACCESS, are in-frame only. Not every clone is retained; where verified, under half of the shortfall comes from an unresolved V gene, and the cause of the rest is unknown. V, J and clone size were drawn from that table, and D and trimming were deduced from the DNA. For this sample the table gives over 200,000 clones, of which 50% to 60% were detected only once. The top ten hold roughly 0.47% of the sample.

The sample's time point label, decoded: baseline before oral tofacitinib. Peripheral blood and lesional scalp punch biopsies were obtained from patients with alopecia areata. PBMCs were isolated by density centrifugation and stained for CD3, CD4 and CD8, and CD4+ and CD8+ T cells were sorted on a FACSAria. Beyond this particular receptor, the publication reports: Scalp TCR repertoire analysis is complicated because resident alphabeta T cells in normal human skin are also sequenced, whereas mouse skin is dominated by gammadelta T cells. Shared TCR sequences between patients were less evident than in mice, which may be partly attributable to HLA diversity in the patient population. Compared with normal scalp, lesional scalp, particularly in alopecia totalis/universalis, had higher clonality and more expanded CD8+ clones, which suggests antigenic drive.

This chain is built from TRBV5-1 and TRBJ2-7; confidence is insufficient to name the D gene. The sequence was collected from a human donor with alopecia areata. Sequenced here: CD4+ T cells sorted from blood, sampled at week 0. The DNA is as follows: TGCGCCAGCAGCTTGGCAATGTCCACCCAGCAGTACTTC. Its protein is CASSLAMSTQQYF.